The rows below give T cell receptor beta chains drawn from one sample of a study of shared clonotypes between healthy human individuals. Profiling relied on immunoSEQ multiplex PCR, and the TCRdb table lists in-frame clones only, not all of them. The sample includes roughly 2.2 million clones, roughly 92% seen only once; the top ten take roughly 0.34%. The sequencing sample was made of naive CD4+ T cells from PBMCs. The source of these receptors is a man younger than 35 in good health. Some clones in this sample may be carry-over from other donors' samples. CDR3s include the opening cysteine and the closing phenylalanine or tryptophan. A D gene is named only where the DNA matches it firmly. The size entry is marked missing in some rows and otherwise reads once, few, many or a size class.

D gene: -
J gene: TRBJ2-7
clone size: -
V gene: TRBV5-1
CDR3 protein: CASSPGGVYEQYF

D gene: -
J gene: TRBJ2-1
clone size: once
V gene: TRBV10-3
CDR3 protein: CAITETSKFF

D gene: -
J gene: TRBJ2-3
clone size: -
V gene: TRBV5-5
CDR3 protein: CASSQTASTDTQYF

D gene: TRBD2
J gene: TRBJ2-1
clone size: few
V gene: TRBV15
CDR3 protein: CATAGGTRVREQFF

D gene: -
J gene: TRBJ2-5
clone size: -
V gene: TRBV27
CDR3 protein: CASSVDRSRETQYF

D gene: -
J gene: TRBJ2-7
clone size: once
V gene: TRBV28
CDR3 protein: CASSLAHPYEQYF

D gene: TRBD1
J gene: TRBJ2-7
clone size: -
V gene: TRBV2
CDR3 protein: CASGRPGQGRYEQYF

D gene: -
J gene: TRBJ2-2
clone size: -
V gene: TRBV6-1
CDR3 protein: CASSVGDRASGELFF

D gene: -
J gene: TRBJ2-3
clone size: -
V gene: TRBV5-1
CDR3 protein: CASSLGVPEADTQYF

D gene: -
J gene: TRBJ2-1
clone size: -
V gene: TRBV4-3
CDR3 protein: CASSQATGLVRGHNEQFF

D gene: -
J gene: TRBJ1-2
clone size: -
V gene: TRBV9
CDR3 protein: CASSPRMYTNLAYGYTF

D gene: -
J gene: TRBJ1-5
clone size: -
V gene: TRBV27
CDR3 protein: CASSLSMGTGLPQPQHF

D gene: -
J gene: TRBJ2-1
clone size: -
V gene: TRBV9
CDR3 protein: CASSVVRGSYNEQFF

D gene: -
J gene: TRBJ1-5
clone size: -
V gene: TRBV2
CDR3 protein: CASRVGTDQPQHF

D gene: -
J gene: TRBJ1-2
clone size: -
V gene: TRBV29-1
CDR3 protein: CSVSTGRSRGYTF

D gene: TRBD1
J gene: TRBJ1-2
clone size: -
V gene: TRBV28
CDR3 protein: CASSPQGSYGYTF

D gene: -
J gene: TRBJ2-1
clone size: -
V gene: TRBV4-2
CDR3 protein: CASSQLHGGGWMGYSYNEQFF

D gene: TRBD1
J gene: TRBJ1-5
clone size: -
V gene: TRBV19
CDR3 protein: CASKELGRGKDQPQHF

D gene: TRBD2
J gene: TRBJ2-3
clone size: -
V gene: TRBV19
CDR3 protein: CASSIRDYNTAQYF

D gene: -
J gene: TRBJ1-1
clone size: -
V gene: TRBV4-1
CDR3 protein: CASSLPGGGPEAFF

D gene: -
J gene: TRBJ2-7
clone size: -
V gene: TRBV28
CDR3 protein: CASSFAGAHPYEQYF

D gene: -
J gene: TRBJ1-3
clone size: -
V gene: TRBV28
CDR3 protein: CASSLTGNTIYF

D gene: -
J gene: TRBJ2-5
clone size: -
V gene: TRBV4-1
CDR3 protein: CASSEEAQGGETQYF

D gene: -
J gene: TRBJ1-5
clone size: -
V gene: TRBV28
CDR3 protein: CASSPGSIANQPQHF

D gene: -
J gene: TRBJ2-1
clone size: -
V gene: TRBV5-1
CDR3 protein: CASSRGLHNEQFF

D gene: TRBD2
J gene: TRBJ2-1
clone size: -
V gene: TRBV5-1
CDR3 protein: CASTDPGLAGYNEQFF

D gene: TRBD1
J gene: TRBJ1-2
clone size: -
V gene: TRBV28
CDR3 protein: CASSSQGPVYGYTF

D gene: -
J gene: TRBJ2-1
clone size: -
V gene: TRBV19
CDR3 protein: CASSTRGEESDNEQFF

D gene: TRBD2
J gene: TRBJ2-2
clone size: -
V gene: TRBV7-3
CDR3 protein: CASSPGLASFPGELFF

D gene: TRBD1
J gene: TRBJ2-4
clone size: once
V gene: TRBV19
CDR3 protein: CASSIDDRVAKNIQYF

D gene: TRBD1
J gene: TRBJ1-1
clone size: -
V gene: TRBV18
CDR3 protein: CASSLFNPGQGAEAFF

D gene: TRBD2
J gene: TRBJ2-7
clone size: -
V gene: TRBV6-1
CDR3 protein: CASSEGGGGRRKFYEQYF

D gene: -
J gene: TRBJ2-7
clone size: -
V gene: TRBV2
CDR3 protein: CASSEDSSYSYEQYF

D gene: TRBD2
J gene: TRBJ2-3
clone size: -
V gene: TRBV5-1
CDR3 protein: CASSRLAGSTDTQYF

D gene: -
J gene: TRBJ2-1
clone size: once
V gene: TRBV6-4
CDR3 protein: CASSEGGGLTYNEQFF

D gene: -
J gene: TRBJ1-5
clone size: few
V gene: TRBV14
CDR3 protein: CASSQDLGQPQHF

D gene: TRBD2
J gene: TRBJ2-7
clone size: -
V gene: TRBV5-1
CDR3 protein: CASSWTGTSGSYEQYF

D gene: TRBD2
J gene: TRBJ2-1
clone size: -
V gene: TRBV9
CDR3 protein: CASSVSPGEGNEQFF

D gene: -
J gene: TRBJ2-5
clone size: -
V gene: TRBV5-1
CDR3 protein: CASSEDPGVETQYF

D gene: TRBD2
J gene: TRBJ2-5
clone size: -
V gene: TRBV10-1
CDR3 protein: CASSAGLAGNQYF

D gene: TRBD2
J gene: TRBJ2-5
clone size: -
V gene: TRBV5-1
CDR3 protein: CASTTSGHGETQYF

D gene: TRBD1
J gene: TRBJ1-5
clone size: few
V gene: TRBV30
CDR3 protein: CASDRGRDQPQHF

D gene: TRBD2
J gene: TRBJ2-3
clone size: -
V gene: TRBV7-2
CDR3 protein: CASSEPFKTSVTDTQYF

D gene: -
J gene: TRBJ2-7
clone size: -
V gene: TRBV25-1
CDR3 protein: CASSDGGGFYEQYF

D gene: -
J gene: TRBJ2-7
clone size: -
V gene: TRBV5-1
CDR3 protein: CASSFFSGDDEQYF

D gene: -
J gene: TRBJ1-2
clone size: -
V gene: TRBV27
CDR3 protein: CASSAGSGYGYTF

D gene: TRBD1
J gene: TRBJ1-3
clone size: -
V gene: TRBV6-5
CDR3 protein: CASSRGPISGNTIYF

D gene: -
J gene: TRBJ2-7
clone size: -
V gene: TRBV11-2
CDR3 protein: CASSLVFRTTVEQYF

D gene: TRBD1
J gene: TRBJ2-3
clone size: -
V gene: TRBV6-1
CDR3 protein: CASSETGTGVPDTQYF

D gene: TRBD1
J gene: TRBJ1-1
clone size: -
V gene: TRBV2
CDR3 protein: CASSVRAGGDTEAFF

D gene: -
J gene: TRBJ1-1
clone size: -
V gene: TRBV28
CDR3 protein: CASHIWGVSEAFF

D gene: TRBD1
J gene: TRBJ2-5
clone size: -
V gene: TRBV6-1
CDR3 protein: CASKQDRQRETQYF

D gene: TRBD2
J gene: TRBJ2-7
clone size: -
V gene: TRBV5-1
CDR3 protein: CASRKNGLAGAHEQYF

D gene: -
J gene: TRBJ1-2
clone size: -
V gene: TRBV27
CDR3 protein: CASSPSSRGNYGYTF

D gene: TRBD1
J gene: TRBJ1-5
clone size: -
V gene: TRBV15
CDR3 protein: CATSDRTGISQHF

D gene: -
J gene: TRBJ2-5
clone size: -
V gene: TRBV5-6
CDR3 protein: CASSPNRVLATQYF

D gene: -
J gene: TRBJ2-7
clone size: -
V gene: TRBV15
CDR3 protein: CATSRGGVYEQYF

D gene: -
J gene: TRBJ1-4
clone size: -
V gene: TRBV2
CDR3 protein: CASIGRTNEKLFF

D gene: -
J gene: TRBJ2-7
clone size: -
V gene: TRBV18
CDR3 protein: CASSPETASLTEQYF

D gene: -
J gene: TRBJ1-6
clone size: -
V gene: TRBV30
CDR3 protein: CAWGGPGLTSYNSPLHF